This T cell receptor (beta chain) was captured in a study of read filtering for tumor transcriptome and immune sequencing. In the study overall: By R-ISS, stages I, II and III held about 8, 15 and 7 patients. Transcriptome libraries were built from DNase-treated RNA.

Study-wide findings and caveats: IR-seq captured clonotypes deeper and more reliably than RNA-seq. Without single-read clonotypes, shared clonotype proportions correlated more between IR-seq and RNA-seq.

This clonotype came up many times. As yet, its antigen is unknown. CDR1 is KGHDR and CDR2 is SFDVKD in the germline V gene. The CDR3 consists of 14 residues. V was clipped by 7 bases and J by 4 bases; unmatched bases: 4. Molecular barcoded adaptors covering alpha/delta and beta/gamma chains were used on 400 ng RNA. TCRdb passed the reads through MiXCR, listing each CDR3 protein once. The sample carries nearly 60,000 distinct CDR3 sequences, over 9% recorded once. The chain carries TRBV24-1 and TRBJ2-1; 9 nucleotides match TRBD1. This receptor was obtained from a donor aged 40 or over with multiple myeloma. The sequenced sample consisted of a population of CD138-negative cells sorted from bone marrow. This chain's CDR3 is CATSGTGWYNEQFF. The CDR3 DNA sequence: TGTGCCACCAGCGGGACAGGGTGGTACAATGAGCAGTTCTTC.